This T cell receptor (beta chain) was recorded in a study of T cell responses to AZD1222 COVID-19 vaccine. The V gene lost 7 bases and the J gene lost 4 bases, with 18 bases spanning the gap. This CDR3 spans 15 amino acids. CDR1 is SGHAT and CDR2 is FQDESV in the germline V gene (reference sequence). Points on this clone: Antigen unknown.

Data came from immunoSEQ multiplex PCR; TCRdb stores just in-frame clones and leaves some out. This table holds around 71,000 clones, about 80% found once. Study findings and constraints: All repertoire sampling was performed exclusively after the peak T cell response.

The chain recombines TRBV11-1 with TRBJ2-3; the D call may be TRBD1 or TRBD2 (6 bases each). The source of this sequence is an adult who received the AZD1222 COVID-19 vaccine. The sample consisted of peripheral blood, taken 28 days after the second AZD1222 dose. For the CDR3, the DNA is TGTGCCAGCACAGGGGCCGGGGGAGGTGCAGATACGCAGTATTTT. Translation: CASTGAGGGADTQYF.